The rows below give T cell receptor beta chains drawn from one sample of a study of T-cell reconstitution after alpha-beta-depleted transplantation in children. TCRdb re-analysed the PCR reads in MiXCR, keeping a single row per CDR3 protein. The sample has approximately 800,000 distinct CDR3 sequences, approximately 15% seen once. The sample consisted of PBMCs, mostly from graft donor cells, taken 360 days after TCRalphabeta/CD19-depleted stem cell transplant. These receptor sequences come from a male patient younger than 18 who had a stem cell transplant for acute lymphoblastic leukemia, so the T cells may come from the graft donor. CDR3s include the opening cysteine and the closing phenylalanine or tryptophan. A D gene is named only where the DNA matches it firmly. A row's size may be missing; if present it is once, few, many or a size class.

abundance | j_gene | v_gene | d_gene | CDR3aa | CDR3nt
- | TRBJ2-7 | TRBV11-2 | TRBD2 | CASSLAGGPLEQYF | TGTGCCAGCAGCTTAGCGGGAGGGCCTCTGGAGCAGTACTTC
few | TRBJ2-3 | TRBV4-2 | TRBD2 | CASSPLGASGTGTDTQYF | TGTGCCAGCAGCCCATTGGGGGCTAGCGGGACCGGCACAGATACGCAGTATTTT
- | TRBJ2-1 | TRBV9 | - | CASSVVQRGYNEQFF | TGTGCCAGCAGCGTAGTACAGAGGGGCTACAATGAGCAGTTCTTC
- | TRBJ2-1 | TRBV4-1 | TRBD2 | CASSLIAGGAPGNEQFF | TGCGCCAGCAGCCTTATAGCGGGAGGGGCCCCTGGAAATGAGCAGTTCTTC
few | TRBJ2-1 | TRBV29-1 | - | CSVDLYEQFF | TGCAGCGTTGACTTATATGAGCAGTTCTTC
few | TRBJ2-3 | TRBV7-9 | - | CASRPGTVELQYF | TGTGCCAGCAGACCCGGGACCGTGGAGTTGCAGTATTTT
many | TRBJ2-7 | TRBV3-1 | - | CASSRTVSYEQYF | TGTGCCAGCAGCCGGACGGTCTCCTACGAGCAGTACTTC
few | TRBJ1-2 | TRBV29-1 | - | CSAALRAANYGYTF | TGCAGCGCCGCACTGCGAGCAGCTAACTATGGCTACACCTTC
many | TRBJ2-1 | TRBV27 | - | CASTVRVTDSYNEQFF | TGTGCCAGCACCGTCAGGGTCACCGACTCCTACAATGAGCAGTTCTTC
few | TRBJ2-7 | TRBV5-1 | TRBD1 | CANHIYRGPSYEQYF | TGCGCCAACCATATTTACAGGGGTCCCTCTTACGAGCAGTACTTC
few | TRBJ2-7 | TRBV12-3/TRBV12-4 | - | CASSLTTGQPSYEQYF | TGTGCCAGCAGCCTCACAACGGGACAACCTTCCTACGAGCAGTACTTC
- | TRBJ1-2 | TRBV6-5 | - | CASSLGRVYTF | TGTGCCAGCAGCCTCGGGAGGGTCTACACCTTC
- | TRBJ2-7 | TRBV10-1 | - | CASSESPTYEQYF | TGCGCCAGCAGTGAGTCCCCAACCTACGAGCAGTACTTC
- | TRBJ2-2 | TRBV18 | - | CASSPRSTENTGELFF | TGTGCCAGCTCACCGCGGTCCACAGAGAACACCGGGGAGCTGTTTTTT
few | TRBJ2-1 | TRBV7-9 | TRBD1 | CASSRTGWKDEQFF | TGTGCCAGCAGTCGGACAGGGTGGAAGGATGAGCAGTTCTTC
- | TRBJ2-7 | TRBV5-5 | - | CASSFGGFDEQYF | TGTGCCAGCAGCTTCGGGGGATTCGACGAGCAGTACTTC
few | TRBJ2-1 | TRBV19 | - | CASSIYTANPYNEQFF | TGTGCCAGTAGTATATATACAGCAAATCCTTACAATGAGCAGTTCTTC
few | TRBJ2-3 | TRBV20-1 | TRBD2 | CSAREASGREGPWTDTQYF | TGCAGTGCTAGAGAGGCTAGCGGGAGAGAGGGTCCTTGGACAGATACGCAGTATTTT
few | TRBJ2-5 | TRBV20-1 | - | CSALAPRDILQETQYF | TGCAGTGCACTAGCCCCCCGGGACATACTCCAAGAGACCCAGTACTTC
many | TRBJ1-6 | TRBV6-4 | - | CASSDMAGVSPLHF | TGTGCCAGCAGTGACATGGCAGGGGTTTCACCCCTCCACTTT
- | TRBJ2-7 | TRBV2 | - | CASNARESSYEQYF | TGTGCCAGCAACGCACGAGAAAGCTCCTACGAGCAGTACTTC
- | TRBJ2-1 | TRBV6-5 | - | CASSYPAGNNEQFF | TGTGCCAGCAGTTACCCGGCAGGGAACAATGAGCAGTTCTTC
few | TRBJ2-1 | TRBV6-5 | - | CASSYGGPPHNEQFF | TGTGCCAGCAGTTACGGCGGACCGCCACACAATGAGCAGTTCTTC
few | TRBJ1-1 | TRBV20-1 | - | CSARRSTEAFF | TGCAGTGCTAGAAGAAGCACTGAAGCTTTCTTT
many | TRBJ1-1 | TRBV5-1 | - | CASSLARGPNTEAFF | TGCGCCAGCAGCTTGGCCCGGGGGCCGAACACTGAAGCTTTCTTT
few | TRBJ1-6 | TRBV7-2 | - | CASSLEPPNNSPLHF | TGTGCCAGCAGCTTAGAGCCACCAAATAATTCACCCCTCCACTTT
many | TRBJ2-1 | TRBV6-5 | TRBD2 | CASAAGAFDEQFF | TGTGCCAGCGCTGCGGGAGCCTTCGATGAGCAGTTCTTC
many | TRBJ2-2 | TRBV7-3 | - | CASSLTPRSVGELFF | TGTGCCAGCAGCTTAACCCCCCGTAGCGTCGGGGAGCTGTTTTTT
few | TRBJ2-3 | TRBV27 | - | CASSLYSGGATDTQYF | TGTGCCAGCAGTTTATATAGCGGAGGAGCCACAGATACGCAGTATTTT
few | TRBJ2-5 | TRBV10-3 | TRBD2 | CAISRDGLAGVETQYF | TGTGCCATCAGCAGAGACGGACTAGCGGGAGTAGAGACCCAGTACTTC
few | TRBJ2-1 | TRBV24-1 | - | CATSDLGRSYNEQFF | TGTGCCACCAGTGATTTGGGGCGCTCCTACAATGAGCAGTTCTTC
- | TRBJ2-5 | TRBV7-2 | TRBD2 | CASSLATVAGGPRETQYF | TGTGCCAGCAGCTTAGCAACGGTAGCGGGAGGGCCTCGGGAGACCCAGTACTTC
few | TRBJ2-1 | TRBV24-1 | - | CATSDRGYWQFF | TGTGCCACCAGTGACAGGGGATATTGGCAGTTCTTC
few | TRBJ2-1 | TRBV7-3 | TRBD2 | CASSLLNGRAYNNEQFF | TGTGCCAGCAGCTTATTGAACGGGAGGGCCTATAACAATGAGCAGTTCTTC
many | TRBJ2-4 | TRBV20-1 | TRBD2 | CSATPGLAGGPWGIQYF | TGCAGTGCTACACCGGGACTAGCGGGAGGGCCTTGGGGCATTCAGTACTTC
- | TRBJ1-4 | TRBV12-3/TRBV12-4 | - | CASSLRRINEKLFF | TGTGCCAGCAGTTTGCGGCGGATTAATGAAAAACTGTTTTTT
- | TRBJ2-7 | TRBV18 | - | CASSPYRLGDRNYEQYF | TGTGCCAGCTCACCTTATCGCCTTGGAGACAGGAACTACGAGCAGTACTTC
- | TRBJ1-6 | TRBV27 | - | CASSPAVAGNSPLHF | TGTGCCAGCAGTCCCGCAGTGGCGGGTAATTCACCCCTCCACTTT
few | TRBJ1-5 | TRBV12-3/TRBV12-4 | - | CASSLFAGTNQPQHF | TGTGCCAGCAGTCTTTTTGCCGGCACTAATCAGCCCCAGCATTTT
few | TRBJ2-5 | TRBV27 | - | CASSLSVGVPQETQYF | TGTGCCAGCAGTTTATCTGTCGGGGTACCTCAAGAGACCCAGTACTTC
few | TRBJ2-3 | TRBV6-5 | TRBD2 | CASSSGLAGKPRVTDTQYF | TGTGCCAGCAGTTCGGGACTAGCGGGAAAACCAAGAGTCACAGATACGCAGTATTTT
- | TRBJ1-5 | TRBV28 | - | CASTPPRKVYSNQPQHF | TGTGCCAGCACCCCCCCGAGGAAGGTTTATAGCAATCAGCCCCAGCATTTT
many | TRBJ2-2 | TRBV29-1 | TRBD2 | CSVEGLAGRPNTGELFF | TGCAGCGTCGAAGGGCTAGCGGGGAGGCCGAACACCGGGGAGCTGTTTTTT
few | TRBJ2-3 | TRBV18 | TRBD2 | CASSPTGTRGTDTQYF | TGTGCCAGCTCACCCACCGGGACTAGAGGCACAGATACGCAGTATTTT
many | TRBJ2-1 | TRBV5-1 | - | CASSLVGDEQFF | TGCGCCAGCAGCTTGGTGGGGGATGAGCAGTTCTTC
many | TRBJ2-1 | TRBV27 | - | CASSLSGETYNEQFF | TGTGCCAGCAGTTTATCGGGGGAAACCTACAATGAGCAGTTCTTC
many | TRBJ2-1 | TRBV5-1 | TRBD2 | CASSRLAERGEQFF | TGCGCCAGCAGTCGTCTAGCGGAGCGCGGTGAGCAGTTCTTC
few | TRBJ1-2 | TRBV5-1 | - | CASSLNFGNYGYTF | TGCGCCAGCAGCTTGAATTTCGGGAACTATGGCTACACCTTC
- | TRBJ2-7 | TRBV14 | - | CASSQDRTMTQYF | TGTGCCAGCAGCCAAGATCGGACAATGACGCAGTACTTC
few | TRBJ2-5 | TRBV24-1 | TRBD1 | CAVGQGKETQYF | TGTGCCGTCGGACAGGGTAAAGAGACCCAGTACTTC
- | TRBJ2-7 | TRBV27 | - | CASSFREPYEQYF | TGTGCCAGCAGTTTCCGGGAGCCCTACGAGCAGTACTTC